This T cell receptor (beta chain) was found in a study of T cells in Graves' hyperthyroidism and ophthalmopathy. Study-level results: In the analysis, a 13 V-J model separated ophthalmopathy from stable hyperthyroidism. For ophthalmopathy, model prediction preceded onset by a median roughly 6.2 months.

This clonotype was detected only a few times. No antigen is known for it. With 2 bases removed from V and 1 base from J, the gap between germline ends came to 14 bases. CDR1 is MDHEN, CDR2 SYDVKM, per germline. This CDR3 is built from 16 residues. Exclusion of a patient resulted from uncontrolled infection, other autoimmune disease, pregnancy or lactation. TCR beta CDR3 sequences were amplified from RNA transcripts. RT-PCR in the first round (using the HTBI primer set) targeted the TCR CDR3. MiXCR was run by TCRdb on the multiplex PCR reads, yielding one entry per CDR3 protein. The sample gives hundreds of thousands of distinct CDR3 sequences, roughly 18% of which show up once; under 20% is in the top ten.

The chain is built from TRBV28 and TRBJ1-2, with a weak D call TRBD1 (5 bases). This TCR derives from a woman aged 18-29 years with Graves' ophthalmopathy. Sequenced: blood. The CDR3 sequence is CASSLARTGVNYGYTF. In nucleotides, the CDR3 is TGTGCCAGCAGTTTAGCCCGCACGGGGGTTAACTATGGCTACACCTTC.